The present entry profiles one T cell receptor beta chain with its context. What it binds is not known. In the same sample, other DNA sequences code for this CDR3. Germline values: CDR1 SGHTA, CDR2 FQGNSA. With 0 bases removed from V and 3 bases from J, the gap between germline ends came to 9 bases. This CDR3 spans 14 amino acids. This entry comes from a study of shared clonotypes between healthy human individuals. Overall study context: CD4 naive and CD4 memory each took three plates per donor, while CD8 naive took two and CD8 memory one. Whole-study results and caveats: The expectation was that sequencing depth would affect clonotype sharing among donors.

Repertoires were generated with immunoSEQ multiplex PCR, while TCRdb's copy carries only in-frame clones and drops some. The sample holds about 2 million clones, about 95% seen once. Naive CD8 cells, CD45RO-negative and positively selected for CCR7, excluded terminally differentiated effector memory CD45RA+ cells. Sequencing input: naive CD8+ T cells sorted from blood. The sequence derives from a man aged 18 to 29 in good health. V gene TRBV7-2 combines with J gene TRBJ2-7; D is ambiguous. CDR3 sequence reads: CASSLAPGSYEQYF. In nucleotides, the CDR3 is TGTGCCAGCAGCTTAGCTCCGGGTAGCTACGAGCAGTACTTC.